This T cell receptor (beta chain) came from a study of T cell changes during pregnancy in multiple sclerosis. The CDR3 is made up of 16 amino acids. CDR1 is SGHTA, CDR2 FQGNSA, per germline. The junction had 3 bases not matched to a gene; V was cut back by 0 bases and J by 2 bases. Generated by immunoSEQ multiplex PCR, the TCRdb table keeps only in-frame clones and is missing some. The sample consists of about 87,000 clones, approximately 92% of them appearing once. V usage is TRBV7-2 and J usage is TRBJ2-7; 11 nucleotides agree with TRBD2. The clonotype comes from a female donor in good health, enrolled as a control in a pregnancy study. Sequenced here: peripheral blood, sampled in the third trimester of pregnancy. Here the CDR3 DNA reads TGTGCCAGCAGCTTAGCGACTAGCGGGAAGACCTACGAGCAGTACTTC. It specifies CASSLATSGKTYEQYF.